Listed below are T cell receptor beta chains from one sample, sequenced in a study of shared clonotypes between healthy human individuals. Produced via immunoSEQ multiplex PCR; TCRdb's table is partial and in-frame only. Here the sample spans around 2.1 million clones, just over 90% being singletons. The sample was naive CD8+ T cells from PBMCs. Every receptor here comes from a man aged 18 to 30 in good health. Some clones in this sample may be carry-over from other donors' samples. CDR3s include the opening cysteine and the closing phenylalanine or tryptophan. D genes are given only for firm matches. Clone size appears in some rows only: once, few, many, or a class for an expanded clone.

CDR3nt	CDR3aa	d_gene	j_gene	abundance	v_gene
TGCGCCAGCAGCTTGGGCGGCGGGTTGGCGGAGACGCAGTATTTT	CASSLGGGLAETQYF	.	TRBJ2-3	.	TRBV5-1
TGTGCCAGCAGACCCGGGATCCTCTATGGCTACACCTTC	CASRPGILYGYTF	.	TRBJ1-2	.	TRBV7-9
TGTGCCAGCAGCAGCCCTCTAGCGGGAGTGGGCGGGGAGCTGTTTTTT	CASSSPLAGVGGELFF	TRBD2	TRBJ2-2	.	TRBV7-8
TGTGCCACCAGCATCGACAGGGGGCCTGCCGGGGAGCAGTTCTTC	CATSIDRGPAGEQFF	TRBD1	TRBJ2-1	.	TRBV15
TGTGCCAGCAGTTTATCGTGGGGTGGCACCGGGGAGCTGTTTTTT	CASSLSWGGTGELFF	.	TRBJ2-2	.	TRBV27
TGCAGCGTAATATACGACATGAACACTGAAGCTTTCTTT	CSVIYDMNTEAFF	.	TRBJ1-1	few	TRBV29-1
TGTGCCAGCAGCGGGTTCTCCTACGAGCAGTACTTC	CASSGFSYEQYF	.	TRBJ2-7	.	TRBV28
TGTGCCATCAGAGCCACAGGGGGCGGGGAGACCCAGTACTTC	CAIRATGGGETQYF	TRBD1	TRBJ2-5	few	TRBV10-3
TGTGCCAGCAGCCAACTAGGGACCCAGTACTTC	CASSQLGTQYF	.	TRBJ2-5	once	TRBV7-9
TGTGCCAGCAGCCCTCAATCCGGGGGGGCCGCAGATACGCAGTATTTT	CASSPQSGGAADTQYF	TRBD2	TRBJ2-3	.	TRBV9
TGTGCCAGCAGTCCCGGGCTGCCCATAACCTACGAGCAGTACTTC	CASSPGLPITYEQYF	.	TRBJ2-7	.	TRBV28
TGTGCCAGCAGTTTCGGGACAGGTGAAGCTTTCTTT	CASSFGTGEAFF	TRBD1	TRBJ1-1	.	TRBV27
TGTGCCAGCAGTGACGGGACTAGCGGACCCTACAATGAGCAGTTCTTC	CASSDGTSGPYNEQFF	TRBD2	TRBJ2-1	.	TRBV27
TGTGCCATCAGTGAGGAGGGAGGGAGTACTTATACCTACGAGCAGTACTTC	CAISEEGGSTYTYEQYF	TRBD2	TRBJ2-7	.	TRBV10-3
TGTGCCAGTACCCCCGGGGGGAGCTATGGCTACACCTTC	CASTPGGSYGYTF	.	TRBJ1-2	few	TRBV19
TGTGCCAGTAGTATACCCGGACAGGTCCTCGAAGCTTTCTTT	CASSIPGQVLEAFF	TRBD1	TRBJ1-1	.	TRBV19
TGTGCCAGCAGTTCCGGGACGGGACATTCACCCCTCCACTTT	CASSSGTGHSPLHF	.	TRBJ1-6	.	TRBV28
TGTGCCAGTAGTAGTGAGCGCAGGGTAGATACGCAGTATTTT	CASSSERRVDTQYF	.	TRBJ2-3	.	TRBV19
TGCAGCGTTGGGGAGGAAAATAATTCACCCCTCCACTTT	CSVGEENNSPLHF	.	TRBJ1-6	.	TRBV29-1
TGTGCCAGCACCCCCCGACAGGGCTTCTACGAGCAGTACTTC	CASTPRQGFYEQYF	TRBD1	TRBJ2-7	.	TRBV6-5
TGTGCCAGCAGCTTGGGGCGGACACCTACCTACGAGCAGTACTTC	CASSLGRTPTYEQYF	.	TRBJ2-7	.	TRBV5-5
TGTGCCAGCCCCCTGGGGGGTCCCGGGGAGCTGTTTTTT	CASPLGGPGELFF	.	TRBJ2-2	.	TRBV7-9
TGTGCCACCAGCACAAACTACAGGGAGTCTAGCAATCAGCCCCAGCATTTT	CATSTNYRESSNQPQHF	.	TRBJ1-5	.	TRBV15
TGTGCCATTAAACCGGGACAGGGGTCAAATGAGCAGTTCTTC	CAIKPGQGSNEQFF	TRBD1	TRBJ2-1	.	TRBV7-9
TGTGCCAGCAGTTTCCTCAATTCGAACACTGAAGCTTTCTTT	CASSFLNSNTEAFF	.	TRBJ1-1	.	TRBV27
TGTGCCAGCAGCCCCGACACGCCGGGCTACGAGCAGTACTTC	CASSPDTPGYEQYF	.	TRBJ2-7	.	TRBV7-9
TGTGCCAGCAGCCAATCGAGCCAGGGGCTACCTCAGCCCCAGCATTTT	CASSQSSQGLPQPQHF	.	TRBJ1-5	.	TRBV7-9
TGTGCCAGCAGCTTATGGACGATGGGTTATGGCTACACCTTC	CASSLWTMGYGYTF	.	TRBJ1-2	once	TRBV5-6
TGTGCCACCAGCAGAGGCCCATTAGCAACTGAAGCTTTCTTT	CATSRGPLATEAFF	.	TRBJ1-1	.	TRBV15
TGTGCCAGCTCACCTAGGACTAGCTCCCACGAGCAGTACTTC	CASSPRTSSHEQYF	TRBD2	TRBJ2-7	.	TRBV18
TGTGCCAGCAGTTTCTCAGGGGGCCCCTACGAGCAGTACTTC	CASSFSGGPYEQYF	TRBD1	TRBJ2-7	.	TRBV28
TGTGCCAGCAGCTTTACGACAGCCTACGAGCAGTACTTC	CASSFTTAYEQYF	.	TRBJ2-7	.	TRBV7-9
TGTGCCAGCAGCCATGGACAGGGGGCTAGCGTGACCCAGTACTTC	CASSHGQGASVTQYF	TRBD1	TRBJ2-5	.	TRBV14
TGTGCCAGCAGTTACAGAGACAGGGGAACAGCAGATACGCAGTATTTT	CASSYRDRGTADTQYF	TRBD1	TRBJ2-3	.	TRBV6-5
TGCAGCGTTATGGGGGGGTTATACAATGAGCAGTTCTTC	CSVMGGLYNEQFF	TRBD2	TRBJ2-1	.	TRBV29-1
TGTGCCACCCACCGGGACAGGGGTATAGCTTCCACAGATACGCAGTATTTT	CATHRDRGIASTDTQYF	TRBD1	TRBJ2-3	once	TRBV15
TGTGCCACCAGCAGAGATTTCAGCCCCTCCTACGAGCAGTACTTC	CATSRDFSPSYEQYF	.	TRBJ2-7	.	TRBV15
TGTGCCAGCAGCCGGGACAGTTTCTCCTACGAGCAGTACTTC	CASSRDSFSYEQYF	TRBD1	TRBJ2-7	.	TRBV7-9
TGTGCCAGCAGTTACTCCCGCAGGGTTCCCGTGGAGACCCAGTACTTC	CASSYSRRVPVETQYF	.	TRBJ2-5	.	TRBV6-5
TGTGCCAGCAGCACCCCTGGGACTAGCGGGAGAAATGCGGAGGGCTACGAGCAGTACTTC	CASSTPGTSGRNAEGYEQYF	TRBD2	TRBJ2-7	.	TRBV7-3
TGTGCCAGCAGCTTGGGAGAAGGCGGGGCGCAGTATTTT	CASSLGEGGAQYF	.	TRBJ2-3	.	TRBV5-6
TGTGCCAGCAGCTTAGCGAGAGACGACCTACGGTTCTTC	CASSLARDDLRFF	.	TRBJ2-1	.	TRBV7-9
TGTGCCAGCAACCCACGGGGAGGGGACACTGAAGCTTTCTTT	CASNPRGGDTEAFF	.	TRBJ1-1	.	TRBV4-2
TGTGCCAGCAGTTTTGCCGCGGGTTACTACAATGAGCAGTTCTTC	CASSFAAGYYNEQFF	.	TRBJ2-1	.	TRBV28
TGTGCCAGCTCACCACCTGGGGGCACCGGGGAGCTGTTTTTT	CASSPPGGTGELFF	.	TRBJ2-2	.	TRBV18